Given below is one T cell receptor (beta chain) in context. Its antigen is not known. The sample comes from a study of Ad26.COV2.S vaccination and SARS-CoV-2 variants. Study at large: Administration of Ad26.COV2.S was intramuscular, either once or twice 56 days apart. Study conclusions and caveats: The TCR-based breadth and depth measures might underestimate overall T cell responses. Similar non-spike TCR breadth was observed in recipients of vaccine and of placebo.

Treatment given: over 15 received Ad26.COV2.S at low or high dose, single or two shots; about five received placebo; per-sample allocation not given. The study sampled participants on day 63 after the first vaccine or placebo injection. The donor's status was that of an adult aged 18-55 years in Boston. Measured with immunoSEQ multiplex PCR; TCRdb has only the in-frame clones, and not every one. Among over 400,000 clones listed, approximately 92% were seen once. Germline CDR1 LGHNA, CDR2 YSLEER. The V segment lost 0 bases and the J segment 6 bases; nucleotides outside the gene matches: 4. The CDR3 runs to 15 residues.

The sequences come from peripheral blood, collected in a trial of Ad26.COV2.S vaccine versus placebo. The gene calls are TRBV4-3 and TRBJ2-2, with TRBD1 matching over 7 bases. This sequence was found in a person aged 18-65 years who received the Ad26.COV2.S COVID-19 vaccine or a placebo. The CDR3 DNA reads TGCGCCAGCAGCCAAGATAAGGGGGCCCCCGGGGAGCTGTTTTTT. Translating gives CASSQDKGAPGELFF.